Presented here are 12 T cell receptor beta chains from one specimen sequenced in a study of CD4 T cells in relation to SARS-CoV-2 and coronaviruses. These receptors have no known antigen. The data were produced by immunoSEQ multiplex PCR, yet TCRdb's version contains in-frame clones alone and is incomplete. The table shows 36,000 or so clones, with about 80% occurring only once. Specimen: memory CD4+ T cells from PBMCs, cultured in vitro. These receptors originate from an adult with COVID-19.

V usage is TRBV20-1 and J usage is TRBJ1-2; D is unclear. Germline-derived CDR1 and CDR2 are DFQATT and SNEGSKA (reference sequence). This CDR3 contains 11 residues. V was trimmed by 5 bases and J by 8 bases, leaving 12 bases between them. Written as DNA, the CDR3 is TGCAGTGCTCCCAACACCGGGGGCTACACCTTC. It encodes CSAPNTGGYTF.

The CDR3 DNA follows: TGTGCCAGCAGTTCGCGCAACTCCTACGAGCAGTACTTC. Its protein is CASSSRNSYEQYF. V gene TRBV28 combines with J gene TRBJ2-7, with no clear D. The CDR3 is 13 residues long. Per the germline V gene, CDR1 is MDHEN and CDR2 is SYDVKM. V dropped 4 bases and J dropped 0 bases, with 7 bases sitting between them.

This chain uses TRBV6-5 with TRBJ2-5, with D possibly being TRBD2 (5 bases). The V gene lost 6 bases and the J gene lost 5 bases, with 13 bases spanning the gap. Germline CDR1 and CDR2: MNHEY and SVGAGI. This CDR3 is 13 amino acids long. The CDR3 spells CASRVRGLETQYF. The CDR3 bases are TGTGCCAGCAGGGTCCGGGGTTTGGAGACCCAGTACTTC.

The CDR3 DNA reads as TGTGCCAGCAGCTTAGGCCTGCCCATGGATACGCAGTATTTT. Translation gives CASSLGLPMDTQYF. The chain is built from TRBV11-2 and TRBJ2-3; D gene uncertain. Germline V gene sequence: CDR1 SGHAT, CDR2 FQNNGV. The V end lost 1 base, the J end lost 6 bases, and 11 bases lay between the germline ends. The CDR3 is made up of 14 amino acids.

This clone was observed a handful of times. The rearrangement uses TRBV27 and TRBJ1-2, with TRBD1 as a possible D gene (5 bases). V was pared by 6 bases and J by 7 bases, with 15 bases between. Germline V gene sequence: CDR1 MNHEY, CDR2 SMNVEV (reference sequence). The CDR3 extends over 13 amino acids. CDR3 protein: CASSGRAGIGYTF. In nucleotides, the CDR3 is TGTGCCAGCAGCGGGCGGGCAGGGATTGGCTACACCTTC.

This chain connects TRBV5-4 to TRBJ2-4; the D gene is possibly TRBD2 (5 bases). The V end was cut by 5 bases, the J end by 9 bases, with 15 bases between. Germline V CDR1 and CDR2: SGHNT, YYREEE (reference sequence). The CDR3 totals 13 residues. CDR3 nucleotide sequence: TGTGCCAGCAGATCCCTGGGAGTGGGCATTCAGTACTTC. It specifies CASRSLGVGIQYF.

This clone came up a few times. The chain carries TRBV27 and TRBJ1-2; 9 bases are shared with TRBD1. Germline values: CDR1 MNHEY, CDR2 SMNVEV (reference sequence). V lost 1 base, J lost 3 bases, and 12 bases stayed unmatched. The CDR3 extends over 18 amino acids. The CDR3, as DNA: TGTGCCAGCAGTTTATTAGGGACAGGGCAGGGAGGGGACTATGGCTACACCTTC. Protein product: CASSLLGTGQGGDYGYTF.

The chain carries TRBV28 and TRBJ2-7, with 8 bases lining up with TRBD2. From germline, CDR1 is MDHEN and CDR2 SYDVKM. V shed 6 bases and J 2 bases; nucleotides not matched to a gene: 6. CDR3 length: 14 residues. Here the CDR3 reads CASRNPGLAYEQYF. The CDR3 region has the DNA TGTGCCAGCAGAAATCCGGGACTAGCCTACGAGCAGTACTTC.

The gene calls are TRBV2 and TRBJ2-5; D possibly corresponds to TRBD2 (6 bases). Trimming left V 8 bases short and J 1 base short, with 14 bases between. CDR3 length: 14 amino acids. Germline CDR1 SNHLY, CDR2 FYNNEI. CDR3 DNA: TGTGCCAGCGGGAGGAGCCCTAGCCAAGAGACCCAGTACTTC. It codes for CASGRSPSQETQYF.

This clone was found once. The rearrangement links TRBV7-7 to TRBJ2-1; TRBD2 is a possible D gene (5 bases). CDR3 length: 13 residues. Germline V lookup: CDR1 SSHAT, CDR2 FNYEAQ (reference sequence). The V gene lost 5 bases and the J gene lost 5 bases, with 10 bases spanning the gap. For the CDR3, the DNA is TGTGCCAGCAGCGTAGGACTTAACAATGAGCAGTTCTTC. It is translated as CASSVGLNNEQFF.

This chain joins TRBV7-8 and TRBJ2-1; D remains ambiguous. CDR1 and CDR2 (germline): SGHVS, FQNEAQ. Trimming pared 5 bases from V and 2 bases from J, leaving 13 bases between. The CDR3 has 15 amino acids. The chain's CDR3 is CASSPWARPYNEQFF. The CDR3 coding sequence is TGTGCCAGCAGCCCCTGGGCTAGACCCTACAATGAGCAGTTCTTC.

The rearrangement links TRBV10-3 to TRBJ1-2; a possible D gene is TRBD1 (5 bases). The CDR3 totals 13 residues. Germline CDR1 reads ENHRY; CDR2 reads SYGVKD. V was trimmed by 0 bases and J by 10 bases, leaving 12 bases between them. Here the CDR3 DNA reads TGTGCCATCAGTGAGTCACCGGGGCACGACTACACCTTC. Its protein is CAISESPGHDYTF.